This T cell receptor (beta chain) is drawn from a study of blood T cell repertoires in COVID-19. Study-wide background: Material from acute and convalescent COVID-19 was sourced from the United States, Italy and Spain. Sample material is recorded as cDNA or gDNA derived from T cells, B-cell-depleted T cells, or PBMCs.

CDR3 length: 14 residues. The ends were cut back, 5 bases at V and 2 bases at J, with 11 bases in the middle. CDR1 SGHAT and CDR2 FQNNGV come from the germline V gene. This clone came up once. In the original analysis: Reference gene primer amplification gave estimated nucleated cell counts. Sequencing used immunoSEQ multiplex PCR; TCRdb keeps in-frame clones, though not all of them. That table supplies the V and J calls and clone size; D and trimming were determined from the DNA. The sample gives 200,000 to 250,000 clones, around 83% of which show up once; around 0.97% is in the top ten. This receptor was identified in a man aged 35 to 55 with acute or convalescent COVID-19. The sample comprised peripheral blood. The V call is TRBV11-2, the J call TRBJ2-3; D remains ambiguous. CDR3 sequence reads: CASSRRYYTDTQYF. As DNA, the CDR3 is TGTGCCAGCAGCCGGCGTTACTACACAGATACGCAGTATTTT.